One and the same sample provided the 2 T cell receptor beta chains below, sequenced in a study of Graves' ophthalmopathy and Graves' hyperthyroidism. TCR beta CDR3 amplification used RNA transcripts. HTBI-primed RT-PCR formed the first round, and a multiplex PCR formed the second. TCRdb independently ran MiXCR on the multiplex PCR reads; one entry per CDR3 protein. The sample lists approximately 640,000 distinct CDR3 sequences, 35% to 45% occurring once. Sequenced material: peripheral blood. All receptors come from an adult man with Graves' ophthalmopathy.

CDR3 in amino acids: CASCPGQGFTGNQPQHF. CDR3 DNA: TGTGCCAGCTGCCCGGGACAGGGATTTACGGGCAATCAGCCCCAGCATTTT. This chain connects TRBV6-2 or TRBV6-3 to TRBJ1-5, with TRBD1 matching 9 bases. This CDR3 has 17 residues. Germline V gene lookup returns CDR1 MNHEY and CDR2 SVGEGT. The J segment lost 2 bases and the V segment lost 8 bases, leaving 13 bases of the junction unmatched.

V is TRBV25-1 and J is TRBJ2-7; TRBD1 agrees at 9 bases. This CDR3 comprises 15 residues. The ends lost 8 bases at V and 5 bases at J; junction bases unmatched: 13. Germline V CDR1 and CDR2: MGHDK, SYGVNS. Written as DNA, the CDR3 is TGTGCCAGCTCACTGACGCCGGGACAGGGACACGAGCAGTACTTC. Translated, it gives CASSLTPGQGHEQYF.